The rows below give T cell receptor beta chains drawn from one sample of a study of blood T cell repertoires in COVID-19. Produced via immunoSEQ multiplex PCR; TCRdb's table is partial and in-frame only. The repertoire includes about 190,000 clones, around 84% of them detected once, and about 20% sits in the top ten. What was sequenced was peripheral blood. Receptors were obtained from a human donor in a cohort sampled during active COVID-19. CDR3s include the opening cysteine and the closing phenylalanine or tryptophan. D genes are given only for firm matches. Size tells how often a clone was seen (once, few, many) or the class of an expanded clone, and some rows leave it out.

CDR3 length	V gene	clone size	D gene	J gene	CDR3 DNA	CDR3 protein
15	TRBV5-1	NA	TRBD2	TRBJ2-2	TGCGCCAGCAGCTTGCAGCGGGGGGAAACCGGGGAGCTGTTTTTT	CASSLQRGETGELFF
13	TRBV3-1/TRBV3-2	many	NA	TRBJ1-2	TGTGCCAGCAGCGCCCCGGCGGGCTATGGCTACACCTTC	CASSAPAGYGYTF
17	TRBV5-1	NA	TRBD1	TRBJ2-3	TGCGCCAGCAGCTTGACCCATTTACAGGGGGCTAGAGATACGCAGTATTTT	CASSLTHLQGARDTQYF
10	TRBV6-1	NA	NA	TRBJ2-1	TGTGCCAGCAGTGAAAGAAGCAAGTTCTTC	CASSERSKFF
14	TRBV5-5	NA	TRBD1	TRBJ2-1	TGTGCCAGCAGCCCCGACAGGGGCCCCTTTGAGCAGTTCTTC	CASSPDRGPFEQFF
12	TRBV6-5	NA	NA	TRBJ2-4	TGTGCCAGCACGGGGGACGAAAACATTCAGTACTTC	CASTGDENIQYF
15	TRBV6-1	NA	NA	TRBJ2-3	TGTGCCAGCAGTGAATCGTGGACAGACACAGATACGCAGTATTTT	CASSESWTDTDTQYF
13	TRBV30	NA	NA	TRBJ2-2	TGTGCCTGGAGCGGGAGTGGTACCGGGGAGCTGTTTTTT	CAWSGSGTGELFF
14	TRBV20-1	NA	TRBD1	TRBJ1-4	TGCAGTGCTAGTGGGACAGGGGCAAATGAAAAACTGTTTTTT	CSASGTGANEKLFF
13	TRBV2	NA	NA	TRBJ2-7	TGTGCCAGCAGTGGGGTAGGGGGCTACGAGCAGTACTTC	CASSGVGGYEQYF
14	TRBV29-1	NA	NA	TRBJ1-1	TGCAGCGCCAAAACATCGACACACTGGACTGAAGCTTTCTTT	CSAKTSTHWTEAFF
12	TRBV28	NA	TRBD1	TRBJ2-1	TGTGCCAGCAGTGGACAGGCTCGTGAGCAGTTCTTC	CASSGQAREQFF
14	TRBV5-1	NA	NA	TRBJ1-2	TGCGCCAGCAGCCCCACACCCCGTAACTATGGCTACACCTTC	CASSPTPRNYGYTF
13	TRBV6-5	NA	NA	TRBJ1-4	TGTGCCAGCCTGCGGGCATTTAATGAAAAACTGTTTTTT	CASLRAFNEKLFF
17	TRBV7-2	NA	NA	TRBJ2-1	TGTGCCAGCAGCACGATAGGGGGGGCTGGTTTAAACAATGAGCAGTTCTTC	CASSTIGGAGLNNEQFF
18	TRBV18	NA	NA	TRBJ2-3	TGTGCCAGCTCCCCGATGTTGCGGGGCCGGTTGGGAACAGATACGCAGTATTTT	CASSPMLRGRLGTDTQYF
11	TRBV20-1	NA	NA	TRBJ1-2	TGCAGTGCGGAACCCGGGTTTGTCTACACCTTC	CSAEPGFVYTF
14	TRBV5-5	NA	NA	TRBJ1-5	TGTGCCAGCAGCCCTGCAGGGATGGGGCAGCCCCAGCATTTT	CASSPAGMGQPQHF
13	TRBV27	NA	TRBD1	TRBJ1-2	TGTGCCAGCAGTTGGGACAGGGACTATGGCTACACCTTC	CASSWDRDYGYTF
15	TRBV5-1	NA	TRBD2	TRBJ2-5	TGCGCCAGCAGCTATTTGGGGGAGGGAGGAGAGACCCAGTACTTC	CASSYLGEGGETQYF
15	TRBV11-3	NA	TRBD2	TRBJ2-1	TGTGCCAGCTGCACTAGCGGGGGGGCCGTCTGTGAGCAGTTCTTC	CASCTSGGAVCEQFF
14	TRBV10-3	NA	TRBD2	TRBJ2-3	TGTGCCATCAGCCCAGGGGCGGGAGGAGATACGCAGTATTTT	CAISPGAGGDTQYF
13	TRBV18	NA	NA	TRBJ2-3	TGTGCCAGCTCGTTCGTATGGGAGGATACGCAGTATTTT	CASSFVWEDTQYF
15	TRBV5-1	NA	NA	TRBJ2-7	TGCGCCAGCAGCTTGGCTTGGACTCCGAGCACGGAGCAGTACTTC	CASSLAWTPSTEQYF
14	TRBV5-4	few	NA	TRBJ1-1	TGTGCCAGCAGCTTTACAGGGATGAACACTGAAGCTTTCTTT	CASSFTGMNTEAFF
15	TRBV14	NA	NA	TRBJ2-1	TGTGCCAGCAGCCAAGGTCTAGCCGGCTACAATGAGCAGTTCTTC	CASSQGLAGYNEQFF
16	TRBV2	NA	NA	TRBJ1-4	TGTGCCAGCAAGCGGTTGGGGAAGGTAACTAATGAAAAACTGTTTTTT	CASKRLGKVTNEKLFF
15	TRBV30	NA	TRBD1	TRBJ1-2	TGTGCCTGGAGCCAACGGACAGGAGCTAACTATGGCTACACCTTC	CAWSQRTGANYGYTF
13	TRBV2	NA	NA	TRBJ2-2	TGTGCCAGCAGAAATACTAACACCGGGGAGCTGTTTTTT	CASRNTNTGELFF
12	TRBV6-5	NA	NA	TRBJ1-5	TGTGCCAGCCTGAGGGAAAATCAGCCCCAGCATTTT	CASLRENQPQHF
14	TRBV6-5	NA	TRBD2	TRBJ2-5	TGTGCCAGCAGTACCTATGGGGGGGAAGAGACCCAGTACTTC	CASSTYGGEETQYF
14	TRBV5-1	NA	TRBD2	TRBJ2-7	TGCGCCAGCAGCTTGCTAGCGGGGCATGACGAGCAGTACTTC	CASSLLAGHDEQYF
11	TRBV29-1	NA	NA	TRBJ2-7	TGCAGCGTTGGGCAGGACTACGAGCAGTACTTC	CSVGQDYEQYF
13	TRBV5-5	NA	NA	TRBJ2-5	TGTGCCAGCAGCTTTCAGGTTGTGGAGACCCAGTACTTC	CASSFQVVETQYF
18	TRBV19	NA	TRBD2	TRBJ2-3	TGTGCCAGTAAGGACAGGGGGCGAAGACTAGCGGGAGGGGATACGCAGTATTTT	CASKDRGRRLAGGDTQYF
16	TRBV19	NA	NA	TRBJ1-6	TGTGCCAGTAGTATACACCCGACTAACCTTTATTCACCCCTCCACTTT	CASSIHPTNLYSPLHF
16	TRBV5-1	NA	NA	TRBJ1-5	TGCGCCAGCAGCTTGGAGCGTCAGGGTAGCAATCAGCCCCAGCATTTT	CASSLERQGSNQPQHF
15	TRBV7-2	NA	TRBD2	TRBJ2-3	TGTGCCAGCAGCTTAGGTGCGGGGGGTATCGATACGCAGTATTTT	CASSLGAGGIDTQYF
12	TRBV19	NA	NA	TRBJ2-2	TGTGCCACCCTGGACATCACCGGGGAGCTGTTTTTT	CATLDITGELFF
13	TRBV24-1	NA	NA	TRBJ2-1	TGTGCCACCAGTGATTACCGAGACAATGAGCAGTTCTTC	CATSDYRDNEQFF